This T cell receptor beta chain was observed in a study of blood T cells in healthy people across ages. This clonotype has more than one count but fewer than ten. The antigen is unknown. Healthy Caucasian individuals from Russia aged about 6 to 90 served as donors. Per sample, no less than 6 micrograms of total RNA were extracted. This CDR3 is built from 14 residues. V lost 1 base and J 0 bases, leaving 7 bases between the germline ends. Germline CDR1 SGDLS, CDR2 YYNGEE. Study-wide results and limits: Roughly linear declines in TCR beta diversity per million T cells occurred with age.

Primed by a sample-barcoded 5' primer and a J-beta primer mix, a second PCR proceeded for about 6 to 11 cycles. TCRdb called the 5' RACE reads again in MiXCR, with one record for every CDR3 protein. The sample shows fewer than 2,000,000 distinct CDR3 sequences, about 39% of them seen only once. The sample comprised blood. This TCR was sampled from a human donor in good health. The chain uses TRBV9 and TRBJ2-5; D is uncertain. The CDR3 reads CASSVSIYQETQYF. The CDR3 nucleotides are TGTGCCAGCAGCGTATCAATTTACCAAGAGACCCAGTACTTC.